This T cell receptor (beta chain) was sequenced for a study of beta chain features in type 1 diabetes. Study-wide findings and caveats: Insertions at VDJ junctions were less frequent in type 1 diabetes patients. These patients also deleted more nucleotides at the same junctions. Significant though moderate, a shortening of TCRB CDR3s appeared in all four CD4+ subsets of Type 1 diabetes patients.

Germline V gene data show CDR1 as LNHNV and CDR2 as YYDKDF (reference sequence). The V and J ends lost 0 bases and 3 bases respectively, with 12 bases between them. The CDR3 contains 15 residues. As for this clone: The target antigen is unknown.

The isolated RNA, all of it, was reverse transcribed, so expressed TCRB transcripts were what got sequenced. The protocol was immunoSEQ multiplex PCR, while the TCRdb copy is restricted to in-frame clones and leaves out a portion. The table includes about 290,000 clones, around 7.8% detected once. This chain connects TRBV15 to TRBJ2-7, with TRBD1 as a possible D gene (5 bases). This clonotype was obtained from a woman between 18 and 29 years old in good health. Sequencing was done on a sample of central memory CD4+ T cells from blood. CDR3 amino acids: CATSRDGRQSYEQYF. The CDR3 DNA sequence: TGTGCCACCAGCAGAGATGGCAGACAGAGCTACGAGCAGTACTTC.